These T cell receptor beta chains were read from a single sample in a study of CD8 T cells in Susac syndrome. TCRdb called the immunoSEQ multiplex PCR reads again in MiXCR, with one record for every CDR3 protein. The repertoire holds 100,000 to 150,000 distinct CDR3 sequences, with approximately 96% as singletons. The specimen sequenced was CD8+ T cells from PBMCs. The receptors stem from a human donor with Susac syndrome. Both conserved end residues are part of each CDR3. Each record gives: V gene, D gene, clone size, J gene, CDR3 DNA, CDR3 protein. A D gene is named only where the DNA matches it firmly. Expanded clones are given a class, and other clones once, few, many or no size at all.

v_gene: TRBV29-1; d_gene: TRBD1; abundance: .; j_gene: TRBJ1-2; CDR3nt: TGCAGCGCCTGGGACAGGAACTACACCTTC; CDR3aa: CSAWDRNYTF
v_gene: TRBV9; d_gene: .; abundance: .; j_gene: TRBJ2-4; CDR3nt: TGTGCCAGCAGCGTACAACCTAGTTTAGCCAAAAACATTCAGTACTTC; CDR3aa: CASSVQPSLAKNIQYF
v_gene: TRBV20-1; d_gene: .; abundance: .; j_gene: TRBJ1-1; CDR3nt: TGCAGTGCTAGCAGCGTTGGGGGAGTAGGTACTGAAGCTTTCTTT; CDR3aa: CSASSVGGVGTEAFF
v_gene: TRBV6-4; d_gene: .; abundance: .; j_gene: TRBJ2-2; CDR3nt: TGTGCCAGCAGTCGGAGCGGGACCGGGGAGCTGTTTTTT; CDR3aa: CASSRSGTGELFF
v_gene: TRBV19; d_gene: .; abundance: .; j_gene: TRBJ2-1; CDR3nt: TGTGCCAGTAGTATAGGTACCGGGTCCCTGGGGTACAATGAGCAGTTCTTC; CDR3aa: CASSIGTGSLGYNEQFF
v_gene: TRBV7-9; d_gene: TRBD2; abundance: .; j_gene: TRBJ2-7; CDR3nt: TGTGCCAGCAGCTTGGGGACTAGCGGGAGCTTCCACGAGCAGTACTTC; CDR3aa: CASSLGTSGSFHEQYF
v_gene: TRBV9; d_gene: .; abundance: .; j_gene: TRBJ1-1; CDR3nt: TGTGCCAGCAGCGTAGATGGTTGGAACACTGAAGCTTTCTTT; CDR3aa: CASSVDGWNTEAFF
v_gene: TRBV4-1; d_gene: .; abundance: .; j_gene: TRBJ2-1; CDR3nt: TGCGCCAGCAGCCAAGTGTATGTGATTGTGGGCCCTCCAGAGCAGTTCTTC; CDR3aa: CASSQVYVIVGPPEQFF
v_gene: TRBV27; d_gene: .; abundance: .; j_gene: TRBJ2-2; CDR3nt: TGTGCCAGCAGTTCTCTGTACACCGGGGAGCTGTTTTTT; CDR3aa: CASSSLYTGELFF
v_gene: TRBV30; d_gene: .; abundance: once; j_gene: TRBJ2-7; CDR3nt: TGTGCCTGGAGTGTGACAGTAAGCTCCTACGAGCAGTACTTC; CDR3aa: CAWSVTVSSYEQYF
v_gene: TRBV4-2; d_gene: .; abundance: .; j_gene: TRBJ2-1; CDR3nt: TGTGCCAGCAGCCAAAGTATGGAAGGGAGCAATGAGCAGTTCTTC; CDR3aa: CASSQSMEGSNEQFF
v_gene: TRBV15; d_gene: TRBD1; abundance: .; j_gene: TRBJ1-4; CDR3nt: TGTGCCACCAGCAGAGATGGCCCGGGGACAGGGGATGAAAAACTGTTTTTT; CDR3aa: CATSRDGPGTGDEKLFF
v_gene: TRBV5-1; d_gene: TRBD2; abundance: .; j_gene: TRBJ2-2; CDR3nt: TGCGCCAGCAGCTCGTTGGGACTAGCGGTTCACACCGGGGAGCTGTTTTTT; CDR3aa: CASSSLGLAVHTGELFF
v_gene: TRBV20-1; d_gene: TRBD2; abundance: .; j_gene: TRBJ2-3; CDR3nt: TGCAGTGCTAGGGCCGGGACTAGCGGGAGTATGGTATCGAGGACAGATACGCAGTATTTT; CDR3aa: CSARAGTSGSMVSRTDTQYF
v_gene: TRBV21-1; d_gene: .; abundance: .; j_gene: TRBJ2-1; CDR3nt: TGTGCCAGCCCCACCGGGAGGGCAGAGTCCTACAATGAGCAGTTCTTC; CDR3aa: CASPTGRAESYNEQFF
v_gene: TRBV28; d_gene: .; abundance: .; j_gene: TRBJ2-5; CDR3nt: TGTGCCAGCAGTTCAGGCGGAGCCCAAGAGACCCAGTACTTC; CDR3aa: CASSSGGAQETQYF
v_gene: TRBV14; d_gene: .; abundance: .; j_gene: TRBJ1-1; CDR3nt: TGTGCCAGCAGCCTACCTAACTGGGAGAAGGCTTTCTTT; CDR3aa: CASSLPNWEKAFF
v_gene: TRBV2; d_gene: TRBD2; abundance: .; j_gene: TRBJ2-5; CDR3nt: TGTGCCAGCAGTGAAATTTGGGCTAGCGGGGGCCAAGAGACCCAGTACTTC; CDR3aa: CASSEIWASGGQETQYF
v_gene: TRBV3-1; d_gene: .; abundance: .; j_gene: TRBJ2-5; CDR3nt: TGTGCCAGCAGACAAGTAGGGGGGCAAGAGACCCGGTACTTC; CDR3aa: CASRQVGGQETRYF
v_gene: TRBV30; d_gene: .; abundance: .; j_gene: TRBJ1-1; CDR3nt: TGTGCCTGGAGTGATCACCCCTTTGCTTTCTTT; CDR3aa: CAWSDHPFAFF
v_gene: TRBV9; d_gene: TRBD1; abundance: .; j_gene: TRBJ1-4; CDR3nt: TGTGCCAGCAGCCCCGCCTGGACAGGGGCTGCAACTAATGAAAAACTGTTTTTT; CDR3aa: CASSPAWTGAATNEKLFF
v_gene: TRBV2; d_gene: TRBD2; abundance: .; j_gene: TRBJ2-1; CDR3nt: TGTGCCAGCAGTAATTGGACTAGCGGGGGGATCTACAATGAGCAGTTCTTC; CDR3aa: CASSNWTSGGIYNEQFF
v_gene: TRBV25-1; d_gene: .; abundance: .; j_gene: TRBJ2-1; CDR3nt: TGTGCCAGCAGTGAAGGGGAATACAATGAGCAGTTCTTC; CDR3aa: CASSEGEYNEQFF
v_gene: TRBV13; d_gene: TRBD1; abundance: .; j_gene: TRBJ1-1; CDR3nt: TGTGCCAGCAGCCCTGAGGGACAGGGGAACACTGAAGCTTTCTTT; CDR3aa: CASSPEGQGNTEAFF
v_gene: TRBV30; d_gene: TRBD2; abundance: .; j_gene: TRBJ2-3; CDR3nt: TGTGCCTGGGACCTTAGCGGGAGTGGAACAGATACGCAGTATTTT; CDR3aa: CAWDLSGSGTDTQYF